This TCR beta chain was obtained from a study of blood T cell repertoires in COVID-19. Study overall: Acute and convalescent COVID-19 specimens originated in the United States, Italy and Spain. Nucleic acid was either cDNA or gDNA, and it came from T cells, B-cell-depleted T cells, or PBMCs.

Original methodology: Amplification of reference gene primers provided the estimated nucleated cell counts. The method was immunoSEQ multiplex PCR; TCRdb's version includes in-frame clones alone and lacks a portion of them. V, J and clone size are taken as reported in that table, and D and trimming were inferred from the DNA itself. The table includes about 52,000 clones, 85% to 90% detected once. The receptor was derived from a man between 65 and 85 years old with acute or convalescent COVID-19. Specimen: peripheral blood.

The CDR3 DNA sequence: TGTGCCACCAGCAAACGAGGGGATACGCAGTATTTT. As protein: CATSKRGDTQYF. The chain has TRBV15 and TRBJ2-3; tentatively, D is TRBD2 (5 bases). Trimming cost V 4 bases and J 6 bases, with 8 bases left between them. The CDR3 sequence is 12 residues long. Germline V gene sequence: CDR1 LNHNV, CDR2 YYDKDF (reference sequence).